This T cell receptor (beta chain) is drawn from a study of shared clonotypes between healthy human individuals. This clone was picked up one time. There were only Caucasian adults among the donors, and all lived in Nashville, Tennessee. V was clipped by 4 bases and J by 1 base, with 5 bases between them. This CDR3 spans 12 amino acids. Germline values: CDR1 MDHEN, CDR2 SYDVKM. Produced via immunoSEQ multiplex PCR; TCRdb's table is partial and in-frame only. Of about 490,000 clones in the sample, about 84% were seen once. The sample taken for sequencing was PBMCs. The TCR sequence derives from a woman between 40 and 50 years old in good health. Some clones in this sample may be carry-over from other donors' samples. The chain has TRBV28 and TRBJ2-7; D not certain. The CDR3 sequence is CASSWASYEQYF. In DNA, the CDR3 is TGTGCCAGCAGTTGGGCGTCCTACGAGCAGTACTTC.